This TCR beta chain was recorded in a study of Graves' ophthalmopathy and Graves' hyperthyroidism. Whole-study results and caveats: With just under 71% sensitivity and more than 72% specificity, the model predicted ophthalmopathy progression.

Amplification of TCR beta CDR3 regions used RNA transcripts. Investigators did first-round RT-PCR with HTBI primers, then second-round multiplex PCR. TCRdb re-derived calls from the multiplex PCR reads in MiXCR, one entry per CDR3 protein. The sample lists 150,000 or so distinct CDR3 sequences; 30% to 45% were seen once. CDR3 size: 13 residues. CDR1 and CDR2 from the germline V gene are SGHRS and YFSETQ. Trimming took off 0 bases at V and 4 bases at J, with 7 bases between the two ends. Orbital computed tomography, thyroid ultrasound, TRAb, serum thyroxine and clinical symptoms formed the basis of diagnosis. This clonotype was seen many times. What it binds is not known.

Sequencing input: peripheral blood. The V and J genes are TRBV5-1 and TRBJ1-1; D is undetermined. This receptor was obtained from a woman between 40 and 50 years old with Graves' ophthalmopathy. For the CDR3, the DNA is TGCGCCAGCAGCTTGGAAGATTTCACTGAAGCTTTCTTT. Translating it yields CASSLEDFTEAFF. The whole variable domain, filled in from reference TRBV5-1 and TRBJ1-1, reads KAGVTQTPRYLIKTRGQQVTLSCSPISGHRSVSWYQQTPGQGLQFLFEYFSETQRNKGNFPGRFSGRQFSNSRSEMNVSTLELGDSALYLCASSLEDFTEAFFGQGTRLTVV.